The 32 T cell receptor beta chains given below trace back to one sample, sequenced in a study of CD8 T cells in ankylosing spondylitis. Findings of the study overall: A TCR beta motif of about 8 highly homologous variants appeared characteristic of ankylosing spondylitis blood.

TCRdb re-called the 5' RACE reads through MiXCR, storing one row per CDR3 protein. This repertoire shows some 840,000 distinct CDR3 sequences, about 12% found once; its top ten account for approximately 0.51%. The antigens these receptors bind are not known. The sequencing input was blood, either unsorted or a sorted T cell fraction (not recorded which). The receptor set was obtained from a male donor with ankylosing spondylitis.

This clonotype has a handful of counts. This chain joins TRBV20-1 and TRBJ2-7; 7 bases agree with TRBD2. The CDR3 has 12 residues. V shed 1 base and J 10 bases; nucleotides not matched to a gene: 7. From germline, CDR1 is DFQATT and CDR2 SNEGSKA (reference sequence). In nucleotides, the CDR3 is TGCAGTGCTAGAGGGCTAGCGGAGCCACAGTACTTC. It specifies CSARGLAEPQYF.

This clonotype appeared a few times. This rearrangement joins TRBV9 to TRBJ2-3, with 7 nucleotides matching TRBD1. The germline V gene has CDR1 SGDLS and CDR2 YYNGEE. With 0 bases clipped from V and 4 bases from J, the junction kept 5 bases outside the gene matches. The CDR3 is 15 residues long. The CDR3 DNA reads as TGTGCCAGCAGCGTAGTCGACAGGGCCTCAGATACGCAGTATTTT. Its protein product is CASSVVDRASDTQYF.

The V call is TRBV7-2, the J call TRBJ2-7; 8 bases agree with TRBD2. CDR3 length: 13 amino acids. In germline, CDR1 is SGHTA, CDR2 FQGNSA. Trimming removed 5 bases from V and 5 bases from J; junction bases left unmatched: 5. The CDR3 spells CASSRRGGDEQYF. DNA of the CDR3: TGTGCCAGCAGCCGTCGGGGGGGGGACGAGCAGTACTTC.

This clonotype has at least ten counts. The chain has TRBV28 and TRBJ2-3; 8 positions match TRBD2. V lost 7 bases and J lost 8; bases outside the gene matches: 17. The germline gives CDR1 MDHEN, CDR2 SYDVKM. This CDR3 spans 16 amino acids. The DNA for the CDR3 is TGTGCCAGCAACATTGGCGGGGGGCTGCTTAGGGGTACGCAGTATTTT. Its protein product is CASNIGGGLLRGTQYF. The full variable domain, in which reference TRBV28 and TRBJ2-3 provide the parts outside the CDR3, is DVKVTQSSRYLVKRTGEKVFLECVQDMDHENMFWYRQDPGLGLRLIYFSYDVKMKEKGDIPEGYSVSREKKERFSLILESASTNQTSMYLCASNIGGGLLRGTQYFGPGTRLTVL.

This clonotype was seen many times. The chain has TRBV10-3 and TRBJ2-2; 8 nucleotides align to TRBD1. Trimming cost V 4 bases and J 5 bases; bases outside gene matches: 9. CDR1 ENHRY and CDR2 SYGVKD come from the germline V gene. The CDR3 consists of 16 residues. The CDR3 DNA follows: TGTGCCATCAGTGGCCACAGGGGGATGAGGACCGGGGAGCTGTTTTTT. As protein: CAISGHRGMRTGELFF.

The gene calls are TRBV4-2 and TRBJ2-1, with 9 bases identical to TRBD2. CDR3 length: 14 amino acids. Germline V gene data show CDR1 as LGHNA and CDR2 as YNFKEQ. V dropped 0 bases and J dropped 15; count of bases not matched to a gene: 9. The DNA for the CDR3 is TGTGCCAGCAGCCAAGATTCAGGCGGGACTAGCCGGTTCTTC. Translating gives CASSQDSGGTSRFF.

This clonotype was seen a few times. The V and J genes are TRBV29-1 and TRBJ2-1; 9 bases map to TRBD2. Losses at the gene ends were 7 bases for V and 1 base for J; bases not matched to a gene: 11. Per the germline V gene, CDR1 is SQVTM and CDR2 is ANQGSEA. The CDR3 consists of 16 residues. The CDR3 coding sequence is TGCAGCGCTTCAGGCGGGAGGGAGAGATCCTACAATGAGCAGTTCTTC. Its translation: CSASGGRERSYNEQFF.

Concerning this clonotype itself: One end of the junction varies from germline; a read error may be responsible. The rearrangement uses TRBV20-1 and TRBJ2-3; 7 bases agree with TRBD1. Germline assignment: CDR1 DFQATT and CDR2 SNEGSKA (reference sequence). The CDR3 loop spans 16 amino acids. The CDR3, as DNA: TGCTGTGCTAGAGATCGCCTGACAGGGAGCACAGATACGCAGTATTTT. This sequence encodes CCARDRLTGSTDTQYF.

Only a few counts were recorded for this clonotype. The genes are TRBV7-2 and TRBJ2-7; TRBD2 matches 11 bases. The CDR3 sequence is 14 residues long. V lost 6 bases to trimming and J lost 7 bases; unmatched junction nucleotides: 8. Germline V gene sequence: CDR1 SGHTA, CDR2 FQGNSA. The CDR3, as DNA: TGTGCCAGCAGTCCGGGACTAGCGGCAGAGGAGCAGTACTTC. Amino acids: CASSPGLAAEEQYF.

This clonotype was recorded a few times. The genes are TRBV2 and TRBJ2-7; no firm D call. V lost 4 bases to trimming and J lost 4 bases, with 8 bases between them. This CDR3 has 12 residues. The germline V gene encodes CDR1 SNHLY and CDR2 FYNNEI. Here the CDR3 reads CASSVANYEQYF. The CDR3 DNA reads as TGTGCCAGCAGTGTGGCTAATTACGAGCAGTACTTC. The variable domain in full, completed from reference TRBV2 and TRBJ2-7, reads EPEVTQTPSHQVTQMGQEVILRCVPISNHLYFYWYRQILGQKVEFLVSFYNNEISEKSEIFDDQFSVERPDGSNFTLKIRSTKLEDSAMYFCASSVANYEQYFGPGTRLTVT.

There are many counts of this clonotype. The gene calls are TRBV6-1 and TRBJ1-1; 7 nucleotides align to TRBD1. This CDR3 region has 13 residues. The germline gives CDR1 MNHNS, CDR2 SASEGT. With 6 bases clipped from V and 5 bases from J, the junction kept 6 bases outside the gene matches. This chain's CDR3 is CASRRQGSTEAFF. The DNA for the CDR3 is TGTGCCAGCAGGAGACAGGGTAGTACTGAAGCTTTCTTT.

This clonotype came up many times. The chain combines TRBV5-1 with TRBJ1-1; D gene unclear. V shed 2 bases and J shed 0 bases, with 8 bases lying between them. This CDR3 has 14 amino acids. Germline V gene sequence: CDR1 SGHRS, CDR2 YFSETQ. The CDR3 here is CASSFEGLNTEAFF. In nucleotides, the CDR3 is TGCGCCAGCAGCTTCGAGGGCTTGAACACTGAAGCTTTCTTT.

The chain carries TRBV6-5 and TRBJ2-7, with TRBD1 matching over 7 bases. The CDR3 has 12 residues. J lost 8 bases, V lost 5 bases, and 6 bases had no gene match. Germline V CDR1 and CDR2: MNHEY, SVGAGI. CDR3 DNA: TGTGCCAGCAGTCCACAGGGGAGTAAGCAGTACTTC. Amino acids: CASSPQGSKQYF.

The chain combines TRBV5-1 with TRBJ1-1; D not resolved. Germline loops: CDR1 SGHRS, CDR2 YFSETQ. This CDR3 has 15 residues. Trimming pared 4 bases from V and 5 bases from J, leaving 18 bases between. This chain's CDR3 is CASSHGVALGTEAFF. DNA of the CDR3: TGCGCCAGCAGCCATGGAGTGGCACTTGGGACTGAAGCTTTCTTT.

In the case of this clonotype: This may come from a read error, since a much larger clone is one base off. The CDR3 is CSVEQTEGHTF. The CDR3, as DNA: TGCAGCGTTGAGCAGACCGAGGGCCACACCTTC. The rearrangement uses TRBV29-1 and TRBJ1-2; D not resolved. Trimming cost V 3 bases and J 12 bases, with 14 bases left between them. The germline V gene encodes CDR1 SQVTM and CDR2 ANQGSEA. The CDR3 is made up of 11 amino acids.

This clonotype was observed a few times. The chain combines TRBV5-1 with TRBJ2-2, with D tentatively TRBD2 (5 bases). Germline values: CDR1 SGHRS, CDR2 YFSETQ. The CDR3 is 15 residues long. Trimming pared 0 bases from V and 5 bases from J, leaving 11 bases between. The CDR3 loop is CASSLEVARTGELFF. As DNA, the CDR3 is TGCGCCAGCAGCTTGGAAGTAGCGCGTACCGGGGAGCTGTTTTTT.

This clonotype has a count of ten or more. V and J are TRBV6-2 or TRBV6-3 and TRBJ2-2; D may be TRBD2 (7 bases). The CDR3 is 15 amino acids. Germline assignment: CDR1 MNHEY and CDR2 SVGEGT. Trimming pared 6 bases from V and 1 base from J, leaving 12 bases between. The CDR3 protein is CASRRGGENTGELFF. DNA of the CDR3: TGTGCCAGCAGAAGAGGGGGGGAGAACACCGGGGAGCTGTTTTTT.

The sample holds many counts of this clonotype. An end of the junction differs from the germline gene, which may be a read error. The chain uses TRBV20-1 and TRBJ2-3, with TRBD2 matching over 8 bases. CDR3 length: 13 residues. Germline values: CDR1 DFQATT, CDR2 SNEGSKA (reference sequence). The CDR3 protein is CSGRAGGTDTQYF. CDR3 nucleotide sequence: TGCAGTGGTAGAGCGGGAGGCACAGATACGCAGTATTTT.

A few counts support this clonotype. V gene TRBV18 combines with J gene TRBJ2-3; tentative D call: TRBD2 (6 bases). Germline values: CDR1 KGHSH, CDR2 LQKENI. This CDR3 has 14 residues. The germline V and J ends were trimmed by 2 bases and 6 bases, with 12 bases remaining between them. Here the CDR3 reads CASSPGTYRDTQYF. The CDR3 bases are TGTGCCAGCTCACCAGGGACTTACCGGGATACGCAGTATTTT.

This clonotype has at least ten counts. This sequence joins TRBV7-2 and TRBJ2-5; possible D gene TRBD1, 6 bases. There are 14 residues in the CDR3. Germline-derived CDR1 and CDR2 are SGHTA and FQGNSA. Trimming took off 1 base at V and 5 bases at J, with 11 bases between the two ends. The CDR3 is CASSLVGGSETQYF. The CDR3 DNA reads TGTGCCAGCAGCTTAGTTGGGGGCTCGGAGACCCAGTACTTC.

The rearrangement links TRBV7-2 to TRBJ1-5; D is unresolved. Germline CDR1 SGHTA, CDR2 FQGNSA. The CDR3 contains 13 residues. The V gene lost 8 bases and the J gene lost 0 bases, with 8 bases spanning the gap. The CDR3: CASGVFSNQPQHF. The CDR3 coding sequence is TGTGCCAGCGGAGTCTTTAGCAATCAGCCCCAGCATTTT.

This clonotype was detected many times. This chain links TRBV10-3 with TRBJ2-7; 9 bases map to TRBD1. The CDR3 totals 18 residues. The germline CDR1 and CDR2 sequences are ENHRY and SYGVKD. The trim removed 4 bases at V and 4 bases at J, leaving 17 bases unmatched. DNA of the CDR3: TGTGCCATCAGTGGATACCGGGACAGGGCTATGTTCGGTTACGAGCAGTACTTC. Translating gives CAISGYRDRAMFGYEQYF.

This clonotype was seen ten or more times. V is TRBV6-1 and J is TRBJ1-2; unclear D gene. This CDR3 is 15 amino acids long. Germline CDR1 reads MNHNS; CDR2 reads SASEGT. The ends were cut back, 7 bases at V and 11 bases at J, with 26 bases in the middle. Written as DNA, the CDR3 is TGTGCCAGCACTCGATACCGGGATGGAGTGGAAGGGTACACCTTC. Protein product: CASTRYRDGVEGYTF.

V usage is TRBV20-1 and J usage is TRBJ1-1, with a tentative D call TRBD1 (5 bases). CDR3 length equals 12 residues. Germline CDR1 and CDR2: DFQATT and SNEGSKA (reference sequence). V lost 1 base and J lost 9, with 12 bases in between. In nucleotides, the CDR3 is TGCAGTGCTAGAGGGAGGGGACTGCAAGCTTTCTTT. It yields the protein CSARGRGLQAFF.

This clonotype was found many times. J is TRBJ2-1 and V is TRBV7-2, with TRBD2 matching over 8 bases. CDR3 size: 17 residues. The germline gives CDR1 SGHTA, CDR2 FQGNSA. V was clipped by 4 bases and J by 2 bases; unmatched bases: 10. CDR3 protein: CASSSGTGRGAYNEQFF. The CDR3, as DNA: TGTGCCAGCAGCTCCGGGACGGGGCGGGGGGCCTACAATGAGCAGTTCTTC.

The chain employs TRBV20-1 and TRBJ2-5; a weak D match, TRBD1 (5 bases). The CDR3 has 13 residues. Germline loops: CDR1 DFQATT, CDR2 SNEGSKA (reference sequence). V lost 1 base and J lost 7, with 13 bases in between. The CDR3 loop is CSARGGPVGTQYF. In DNA, the CDR3 is TGCAGTGCTAGAGGGGGCCCAGTGGGGACCCAGTACTTC.

V usage is TRBV2 and J usage is TRBJ2-3; D uncertain. Between the trimmed V and J ends, which lost 1 base and 2 bases, there was a span of 10 bases. The CDR3 sequence is 15 residues long. In germline, CDR1 is SNHLY, CDR2 FYNNEI. In DNA form, the CDR3 reads TGTGCCAGCAGTGAAGTTAGGCAGCCCACAGATACGCAGTATTTT. Translating gives CASSEVRQPTDTQYF.

At least ten counts were recorded for this clonotype. This CDR3 reads CASSVSPGGEGVPSIQPQHF. The DNA of the CDR3 is TGTGCCAGCAGCGTATCCCCCGGGGGGGAGGGGGTCCCTTCGATTCAGCCCCAGCATTTT. The gene calls are TRBV7-3 and TRBJ1-5, with a weak D call TRBD1 (6 bases). The CDR3 is 20 amino acids. Deletions cut 5 bases from V and 6 bases from J, with 32 bases between. From germline, CDR1 is SGHTA and CDR2 FQGTGA.

CDR3 region: CASSKGTEEGYTF. CDR3 nucleotides: TGTGCCAGCAGCAAAGGGACAGAAGAAGGCTACACCTTC. The J gene is TRBJ1-2, the V gene TRBV7-9; 7 positions agree with TRBD1. Germline trimming cut 5 bases from V and 8 bases from J; bases unmatched to any gene: 8. The CDR3 sequence is 13 residues long. From germline, CDR1 is SEHNR and CDR2 FQNEAQ (reference sequence).

A few counts support this clonotype. The chain combines TRBV15 with TRBJ1-2; a weak D match, TRBD1 (5 bases). Trimming removed 6 bases from V and 5 bases from J, with 16 bases in between. Germline values: CDR1 LNHNV, CDR2 YYDKDF (reference sequence). This CDR3 comprises 14 residues. This CDR3 is CATRVTRGHYGYTF. CDR3 nucleotide sequence: TGTGCCACCAGAGTCACGAGGGGCCATTATGGCTACACCTTC.

This clonotype was observed a handful of times. The gene calls are TRBV9 and TRBJ2-3; D might be TRBD1 (6 bases). Trimming removed 4 bases from V and 2 bases from J, with 11 bases in between. Germline V gene data show CDR1 as SGDLS and CDR2 as YYNGEE. The CDR3 is 14 residues long. The CDR3 sequence: CASSPDSHTDTQYF. For the CDR3, the DNA is TGTGCCAGCAGCCCGGACAGCCACACAGATACGCAGTATTTT.

The rearrangement links TRBV20-1 to TRBJ2-5; 8 positions agree with TRBD2. The CDR3 totals 12 residues. In germline, CDR1 is DFQATT, CDR2 SNEGSKA (reference sequence). CDR3 region: CSSLSGGETQYF. CDR3 DNA sequence: TGCAGCTCCCTCAGCGGGGGTGAGACCCAGTACTTC.